Each of the 32 T cell receptor beta chains below was sequenced from the same sample in a study of blood T cell repertoires in COVID-19. Clones were read by immunoSEQ multiplex PCR, and TCRdb kept only the in-frame ones, dropping some. Found here are 90,000 to 120,000 clones, just over 70% of them singletons; the top ten hold 1.5% to 2%. The sample was peripheral blood. These receptor sequences come from a woman between 40 and 50 years old with acute or convalescent COVID-19.

This clone was seen a handful of times. The V call is TRBV21-1, the J call TRBJ2-7; TRBD2, the table's D call, lacks a check against the DNA. TRBV21-1 is a listed pseudogene. CDR3 length: 17 residues. The CDR3 reads CASSTRLARFGGDEQYF. CDR3 DNA: TGTGCCAGCAGCACTCGTCTAGCCCGTTTCGGCGGTGACGAGCAGTACTTC.

Concerning this clone: Other DNA sequences from this sample encode an identical CDR3 as well. The J gene is TRBJ2-2, the V gene TRBV6-1; TRBD2 agrees at 12 bases. This CDR3 comprises 15 residues. V dropped 3 bases and J dropped 6; count of bases not matched to a gene: 2. Germline CDR1 is MNHNS and CDR2 is SASEGT. CDR3 in DNA: TGTGCCAGCAGTGAGGCTAGCGGGGGGGCCGGGGAGCTGTTTTTT. It translates to CASSEASGGAGELFF.

The chain has TRBV11-3 and TRBJ2-5, with a tentative D call TRBD2 (5 bases). The V end lost 6 bases, the J end lost 5 bases, and 13 bases lay between the germline ends. This CDR3 comprises 13 residues. From germline, CDR1 is SGHNT and CDR2 YENEEA. This CDR3 reads CASSYGAAETQYF. The CDR3 nucleotides are TGTGCCAGCAGTTACGGAGCGGCCGAGACCCAGTACTTC.

The rearrangement joins TRBV18 to TRBJ1-5, with a possible D match to TRBD1 (6 bases). The germline V gene has CDR1 KGHSH and CDR2 LQKENI. The CDR3 loop spans 15 amino acids. The germline V and J ends were trimmed by 3 bases and 7 bases, with 16 bases remaining between them. The CDR3 nucleotides are TGTGCCAGCTCACCTTTTACAGGGACGCAACAGCCCCAGCATTTT. Encoded protein: CASSPFTGTQQPQHF.

Points on this clone: In the same sample, other DNA sequences code for this CDR3. This CDR3 is CASSRDSGYGYTF. CDR3 bases: TGTGCCAGCAGCCGGGACAGTGGGTATGGCTACACCTTC. The J gene is TRBJ1-2, the V gene TRBV6-5, with 7 bases matching TRBD1. The CDR3 is 13 residues long. The germline CDR1 and CDR2 sequences are MNHEY and SVGAGI. The V and J ends lost 6 bases and 5 bases, in that order; junction bases with no gene match: 6.

This rearrangement joins TRBV5-4 to TRBJ2-1, with TRBD2 matching 9 bases. Germline V CDR1 and CDR2: SGHNT, YYREEE (reference sequence). J lost 0 bases, V lost 4 bases, and 11 bases had no gene match. This CDR3 has 18 amino acids. CDR3 region: CASSPGLAGTSSYNEQFF. DNA for the CDR3: TGTGCCAGCAGCCCCGGTCTAGCGGGGACCAGCTCCTACAATGAGCAGTTCTTC.

This clone was recorded only once. The V call is TRBV3-1 (or the pseudogene TRBV3-2), the J call TRBJ1-6; tentatively, D is TRBD1 (6 bases). Trimming pared 5 bases from V and 7 bases from J, leaving 12 bases between. Germline V gene sequence: CDR1 LGHDT, CDR2 YNNKEL (reference sequence). The CDR3 is made up of 14 amino acids. For the CDR3, the DNA is TGTGCCAGCAGCTCCGGGGGGCAGAATTCACCCCTCCACTTT. It specifies CASSSGGQNSPLHF.

The genes are TRBV11-2 and TRBJ2-5; 10 nucleotides line up with TRBD1. Germline V lookup: CDR1 SGHAT, CDR2 FQNNGV. This CDR3 region has 15 residues. V was clipped by 4 bases and J by 5 bases; unmatched bases: 7. For the CDR3, the DNA is TGTGCCAGCAGCTCCCGGGACAGGGGTTGGGAGACCCAGTACTTC. Its protein is CASSSRDRGWETQYF.

This clone was detected only a few times. CDR3 bases: TGTGCCATCAGGGAGCGACAGACTGATTCACCCCTCCACTTT. Its protein is CAIRERQTDSPLHF. This rearrangement joins TRBV10-3 to TRBJ1-6; maybe TRBD1 (5 bases). CDR3 length: 14 residues. Per the germline V gene, CDR1 is ENHRY and CDR2 is SYGVKD. Trimming removed 6 bases from V and 8 bases from J, with 14 bases in between.

The CDR3 is CSVRLAVSTDTQYF. CDR3 DNA: TGCAGCGTGCGACTAGCGGTTAGCACAGATACGCAGTATTTT. The rearrangement links TRBV29-1 to TRBJ2-3, with 9 bases identical to TRBD2. Germline assignment: CDR1 SQVTM and CDR2 ANQGSEA. V lost 6 bases to trimming and J lost 0 bases; unmatched junction nucleotides: 4. The CDR3 covers 14 residues.

The V and J genes are TRBV6-2 or TRBV6-3 and TRBJ2-2; TRBD1 agrees at 8 bases. V lost 2 bases to trimming and J lost 5 bases; unmatched junction nucleotides: 4. The CDR3 has 15 amino acids. The V gene's germline CDR1 is MNHEY and CDR2 SVGEGT. CDR3 loop: CASSYTHRGTGELFF. The DNA of the CDR3 is TGTGCCAGCAGTTACACCCACAGGGGGACCGGGGAGCTGTTTTTT.

This chain links TRBV6-5 with TRBJ1-1, with a weak D call TRBD1 (5 bases). Germline V gives CDR1 MNHEY, CDR2 SVGAGI. The V gene lost 5 bases and the J gene lost 12 bases, with 16 bases spanning the gap. The CDR3 runs to 12 residues. CDR3 residues: CASSPTQVGTFF. CDR3 coding DNA: TGTGCCAGCAGTCCTACACAGGTTGGGACTTTCTTT.

The J gene is TRBJ2-3, the V gene TRBV7-2; TRBD1 matches at 9 bases. V dropped 0 bases and J dropped 4; count of bases not matched to a gene: 11. The CDR3 runs 18 residues. Per germline, CDR1 SGHTA and CDR2 FQGNSA. CDR3 in DNA: TGTGCCAGCAGCTTAGCGTTTTTGGGGACAGGGTTGGCAGATACGCAGTATTTT. Its translation: CASSLAFLGTGLADTQYF.

The chain has TRBV6-5 and TRBJ2-5; 8 nucleotides agree with TRBD1. The CDR3 sequence is 14 residues long. V trimming: 6 bases; J trimming: 1 base; junction bases outside the gene matches: 4. CDR1 and CDR2 (germline): MNHEY, SVGAGI. CDR3 coding DNA: TGTGCCAGCAGCCGGGACAGGCCCCAAGAGACCCAGTACTTC. Translation: CASSRDRPQETQYF.

The rearrangement links TRBV5-1 to TRBJ2-3, with TRBD2 matching over 11 bases. With 1 base clipped from V and 5 bases from J, the junction kept 3 bases outside the gene matches. The germline CDR1 and CDR2 sequences are SGHRS and YFSETQ. This CDR3 is built from 15 residues. The CDR3 spells CASSLLAGGRDTQYF. DNA for the CDR3: TGCGCCAGCAGCTTGCTAGCGGGGGGACGAGATACGCAGTATTTT. Together with reference TRBV5-1 and TRBJ2-3, the CDR3 gives the full variable domain: KAGVTQTPRYLIKTRGQQVTLSCSPISGHRSVSWYQQTPGQGLQFLFEYFSETQRNKGNFPGRFSGRQFSNSRSEMNVSTLELGDSALYLCASSLLAGGRDTQYFGPGTRLTVL.

The V gene is TRBV30, the J gene TRBJ1-6; TRBD1 agrees at 7 bases. Unmatched junction bases numbered 5, after V lost 2 bases and J lost 7 bases. Germline CDR1 reads GTSNPN; CDR2 reads SVGIG (reference sequence). The CDR3 runs 14 residues. In DNA, the CDR3 is TGTGCCTGGAGTAAGACAGGGTGGAATTCACCCCTCCACTTT. The encoded protein is CAWSKTGWNSPLHF.

The chain has TRBV11-2 and TRBJ2-2, with 7 bases matching TRBD2. This CDR3 contains 15 residues. Germline trimming cut 5 bases from V and 0 bases from J; bases unmatched to any gene: 3. The V gene's germline CDR1 is SGHAT and CDR2 FQNNGV. CDR3 in DNA: TGTGCCAGCAGCGGACTAGGCGCGAACACCGGGGAGCTGTTTTTT. It codes for CASSGLGANTGELFF.

The chain uses TRBV10-3 and TRBJ1-2; TRBD1 matches at 10 bases. Unmatched junction bases numbered 8, after V lost 1 base and J lost 3 bases. Per germline, CDR1 ENHRY and CDR2 SYGVKD. The length of the CDR3 is 17 residues. DNA for the CDR3: TGTGCCATCAGTGAGTATCCCTCCGGACAGGGGGACTATGGCTACACCTTC. Translation: CAISEYPSGQGDYGYTF.

The V gene is TRBV19, the J gene TRBJ2-5; 7 bases fit TRBD2. In germline, CDR1 is LNHDA, CDR2 SQIVND (reference sequence). The CDR3 sequence is 15 residues long. V was clipped by 3 bases and J by 2 bases; unmatched bases: 6. The CDR3, as DNA: TGTGCCAGTAGTATGCGGCTAGCGGATCAAGAGACCCAGTACTTC. This translates into CASSMRLADQETQYF.

The chain couples TRBV6-6 to TRBJ2-2; 10 nucleotides align to TRBD1. V gave up 5 bases and J gave up 3 bases; unmatched junction bases: 12. The CDR3 has 18 amino acids. CDR1 MNHNY and CDR2 SVGAGI come from the germline V gene (reference sequence). CDR3 sequence reads: CASSPPTGGGFYTGELFF. DNA for the CDR3: TGTGCCAGCAGTCCGCCGACAGGGGGCGGGTTTTACACCGGGGAGCTGTTTTTT.

The V and J genes are TRBV5-1 and TRBJ1-1; possible D gene TRBD1, 5 bases. Trimming pared 2 bases from V and 2 bases from J, leaving 7 bases between. In germline, CDR1 is SGHRS, CDR2 YFSETQ. The CDR3 is made up of 13 amino acids. DNA of the CDR3: TGCGCCAGCAGCTTTACAGGAAACACTGAAGCTTTCTTT. Protein product: CASSFTGNTEAFF.

This clone has more than one count but fewer than ten. V usage is TRBV5-5 and J usage is TRBJ1-5; maybe TRBD1 (5 bases). CDR1 is SGHKS, CDR2 YYEKEE, per germline (reference sequence). The germline V and J ends were trimmed by 0 bases and 0 bases, with 7 bases remaining between them. This CDR3 is 15 amino acids long. CDR3 region: CASSLGQISNQPQHF. The CDR3 coding sequence is TGTGCCAGCAGCTTGGGACAGATTAGCAATCAGCCCCAGCATTTT.

The rearrangement links TRBV27 to TRBJ1-1; 7 positions agree with TRBD1. Germline V gene sequence: CDR1 MNHEY, CDR2 SMNVEV (reference sequence). This CDR3 is built from 15 residues. The ends lost 6 bases at V and 3 bases at J; junction bases unmatched: 10. CDR3 loop: CASRPPLGGYTEAFF. For the CDR3, the DNA is TGTGCCAGCAGACCCCCTTTAGGGGGCTACACTGAAGCTTTCTTT.

The chain uses TRBV28 and TRBJ2-7; TRBD2 matches at 8 bases. Germline V gene sequence: CDR1 MDHEN, CDR2 SYDVKM. The CDR3 has 13 amino acids. The V and J ends lost 6 bases and 6 bases, in that order; junction bases with no gene match: 7. This CDR3 reads CASSPGGTSEQYF. CDR3 bases: TGTGCCAGCAGCCCGGGGGGGACTTCCGAGCAGTACTTC.

The chain recombines TRBV4-1 with TRBJ1-6, with no clear D. The CDR3 has 14 residues. Germline V CDR1 and CDR2: MGHRA, YSYEKL. V gave up 3 bases and J gave up 10 bases, with 13 bases separating them. CDR3 loop: CASSHVGEGSPLHF. CDR3 nucleotides: TGCGCCAGCAGCCATGTCGGGGAGGGATCACCCCTCCACTTT.

This chain connects TRBV3-1 (or the pseudogene TRBV3-2) to TRBJ2-1; the match to TRBD2 covers 7 bases. Germline V gene lookup returns CDR1 LGHDT and CDR2 YNNKEL (reference sequence). After removal of 1 base from V and 5 bases from J, the junction contained 5 bases not matched to a gene. The CDR3 sequence is 15 residues long. The CDR3 DNA reads TGTGCCAGCAGCCAAGCCGGGACTACAGACAATGAGCAGTTCTTC. Amino acid sequence: CASSQAGTTDNEQFF.

The chain carries TRBV19 and TRBJ2-6; weak D call: TRBD1 (6 bases). CDR1 is LNHDA, CDR2 SQIVND, per germline (reference sequence). The CDR3 covers 18 residues. V lost 7 bases and J 2 bases, leaving 21 bases between the germline ends. The CDR3 DNA sequence: TGTGCCAGTACCCGGAAAGCAGGGGATGGCGCTGGGGCCAACGTCCTGACTTTC. It is translated as CASTRKAGDGAGANVLTF.

This chain joins TRBV5-1 and TRBJ2-5; D uncertain. Germline CDR1 and CDR2: SGHRS and YFSETQ. V gave up 0 bases and J gave up 4 bases, with 7 bases separating them. CDR3 length equals 13 residues. CDR3: CASSLALGETQYF. DNA for the CDR3: TGCGCCAGCAGCTTGGCGCTCGGAGAGACCCAGTACTTC.

The chain carries TRBV12-5 and TRBJ2-7; TRBD1 aligns across 7 bases. The ends lost 6 bases at V and 1 base at J; junction bases unmatched: 3. CDR1 and CDR2 (germline): LGHNT, FRNRAP. CDR3 size: 13 residues. This CDR3 is CASGRDSSYEQYF. CDR3 DNA sequence: TGTGCTAGTGGCAGGGACAGTTCCTACGAGCAGTACTTC.

This clone turned up a few times. The rearrangement joins TRBV14 to TRBJ2-1; weak D call: TRBD2 (5 bases). The germline V and J ends were trimmed by 1 base and 3 bases, with 7 bases remaining between them. The CDR3 is made up of 14 amino acids. Germline values: CDR1 SGHDN, CDR2 FVKESK. The CDR3 protein is CASSQVANYNEQFF. As DNA, the CDR3 is TGTGCCAGCAGCCAAGTAGCGAACTACAATGAGCAGTTCTTC.

In this sample, this clone turned up once. The chain joins TRBV30 to TRBJ1-2; TRBD1 is a possible D gene (5 bases). This CDR3 spans 13 amino acids. Per the germline V gene, CDR1 is GTSNPN and CDR2 is SVGIG (reference sequence). Trimming cost V 4 bases and J 3 bases, with 12 bases left between them. The CDR3 DNA reads as TGTGCCTGGAAGGACATCGGGTACTATGGCTACACCTTC. It specifies CAWKDIGYYGYTF.

This chain uses TRBV7-3 with TRBJ2-3; D not certain. In germline, CDR1 is SGHTA, CDR2 FQGTGA. With 1 base removed from V and 4 bases from J, the gap between germline ends came to 9 bases. This CDR3 spans 14 amino acids. CDR3 loop: CASSLMGNADTQYF. The CDR3 bases are TGTGCCAGCAGCTTAATGGGCAACGCAGATACGCAGTATTTT. The whole variable domain, filled in from reference TRBV7-3 and TRBJ2-3, reads GAGVSQTPSNKVTEKGKYVELRCDPISGHTALYWYRQSLGQGPEFLIYFQGTGAADDSGLPNDRFFAVRPEGSVSTLKIQRTERGDSAVYLCASSLMGNADTQYFGPGTRLTVL.